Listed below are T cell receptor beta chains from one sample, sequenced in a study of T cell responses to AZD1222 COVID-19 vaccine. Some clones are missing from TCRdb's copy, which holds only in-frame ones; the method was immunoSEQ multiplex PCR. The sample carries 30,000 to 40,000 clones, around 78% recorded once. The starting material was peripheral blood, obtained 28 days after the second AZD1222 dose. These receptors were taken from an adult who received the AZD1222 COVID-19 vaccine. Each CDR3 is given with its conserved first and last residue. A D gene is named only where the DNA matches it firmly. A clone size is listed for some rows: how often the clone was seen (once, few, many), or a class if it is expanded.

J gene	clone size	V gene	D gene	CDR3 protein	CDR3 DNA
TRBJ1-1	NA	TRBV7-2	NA	CASSLDGGSAFF	TGTGCCAGCAGCTTAGATGGAGGATCGGCTTTCTTT
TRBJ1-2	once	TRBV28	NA	CASNTEVYGYTF	TGTGCCAGCAACACTGAGGTCTATGGCTACACCTTC
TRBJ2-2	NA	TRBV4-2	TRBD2	CASSRPGTTNTGELFF	TGTGCCAGCAGCCGCCCCGGGACTACGAACACCGGGGAGCTGTTTTTT
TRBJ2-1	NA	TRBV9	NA	CASSHLGNEQFF	TGTGCCAGCAGCCACCTGGGGAATGAGCAGTTCTTC
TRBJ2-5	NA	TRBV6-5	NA	CASSYQGEGGETQYF	TGTGCCAGCAGTTACCAAGGAGAAGGGGGAGAGACCCAGTACTTC
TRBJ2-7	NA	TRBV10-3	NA	CAISEGDRTSYEQYF	TGTGCCATCAGTGAAGGAGACAGAACCTCCTACGAGCAGTACTTC
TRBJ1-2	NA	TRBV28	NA	CASSSPTGLKGYTF	TGTGCCAGCAGTTCTCCCACAGGGCTTAAGGGCTACACCTTC
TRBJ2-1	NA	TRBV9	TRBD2	CASSVGLAGGLDEQFF	TGTGCCAGCAGCGTCGGACTAGCGGGAGGTTTAGATGAGCAGTTCTTC
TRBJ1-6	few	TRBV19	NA	CASSIATGNNSPLHF	TGTGCCAGTAGTATAGCCACAGGGAATAATTCACCCCTCCACTTT
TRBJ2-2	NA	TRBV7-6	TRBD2	CASSSRLAGVVTGELFF	TGTGCCAGCAGCTCGAGACTAGCGGGAGTTGTCACCGGGGAGCTGTTTTTT
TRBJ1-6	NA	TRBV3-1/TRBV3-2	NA	CASSQYNSPLHF	TGTGCCAGCAGCCAATATAATTCACCCCTCCACTTT
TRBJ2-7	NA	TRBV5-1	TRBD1	CASSLVRTGAEQYF	TGCGCCAGCAGCTTGGTGCGGACAGGGGCCGAGCAGTACTTC
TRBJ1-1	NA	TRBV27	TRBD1	CASSPDRADTEAFF	TGTGCCAGCAGTCCCGACAGGGCCGATACTGAAGCTTTCTTT
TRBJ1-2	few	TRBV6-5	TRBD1	CASSYRPMTGNYGYTF	TGTGCCAGCAGTTACCGCCCCATGACAGGGAACTATGGCTACACCTTC
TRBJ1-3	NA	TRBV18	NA	CASSAGLRNTIYF	TGTGCCAGCTCCGCAGGATTACGAAACACCATATATTTT
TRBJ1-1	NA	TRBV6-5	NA	CASSYSISQGNTEAFF	TGTGCCAGCAGTTACTCGATTTCACAGGGGAACACTGAAGCTTTCTTT
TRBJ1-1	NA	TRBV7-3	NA	CASSPAGQPNTEAFF	TGTGCCAGCAGCCCAGCAGGACAGCCGAACACTGAAGCTTTCTTT
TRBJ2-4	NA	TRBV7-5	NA	CVRSRGQSLAKNIQYF	TGTGTCAGAAGCCGCGGACAGTCCCTAGCCAAAAACATTCAGTACTTC
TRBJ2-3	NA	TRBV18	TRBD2	CASSGTSDTDTQYF	TGTGCCAGCTCCGGGACTAGCGACACAGATACGCAGTATTTT
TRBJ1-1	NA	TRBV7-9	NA	CASSSLGEEAFF	TGTGCCAGCAGCTCCCTTGGGGAGGAAGCTTTCTTT
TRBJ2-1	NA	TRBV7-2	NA	CASSLAGGNEQFF	TGTGCCAGCAGCTTAGCCGGAGGAAATGAGCAGTTCTTC
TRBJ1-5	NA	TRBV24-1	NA	CATSEGGLGNQPQHF	TGTGCCACCAGTGAGGGGGGATTGGGCAATCAGCCCCAGCATTTT
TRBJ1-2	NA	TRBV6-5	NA	CAAAGNYGYTF	TGTGCCGCAGCGGGGAACTATGGCTACACCTTC
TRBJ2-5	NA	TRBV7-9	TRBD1	CASSLGTGDETQYF	TGTGCCAGCAGCTTAGGTACAGGGGATGAGACCCAGTACTTC
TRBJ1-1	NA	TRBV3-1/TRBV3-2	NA	CASSRRTGGNTEAFF	TGTGCCAGCAGCCGAAGGACGGGAGGGAACACTGAAGCTTTCTTT
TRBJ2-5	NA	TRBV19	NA	CASSTPRGTGGAQYF	TGTGCCAGTAGTACCCCCCGGGGTACCGGCGGGGCCCAGTACTTC
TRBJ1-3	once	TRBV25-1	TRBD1	CASSAAGGIAGNTIYF	TGTGCCAGCAGTGCCGCAGGGGGCATAGCTGGAAACACCATATATTTT
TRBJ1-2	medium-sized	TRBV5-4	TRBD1	CASSLGNRGNYGYTF	TGTGCCAGCAGCTTGGGGAACAGGGGTAACTATGGCTACACCTTC
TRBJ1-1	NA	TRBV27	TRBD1	CASSLKQGWDTEAFF	TGTGCCAGCAGTTTAAAACAGGGGTGGGACACTGAAGCTTTCTTT
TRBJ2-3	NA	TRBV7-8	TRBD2	CALYPATSGVEDTQYF	TGTGCCCTATATCCCGCGACTAGCGGGGTGGAAGATACGCAGTATTTT
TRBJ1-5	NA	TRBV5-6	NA	CASSKQSFTSNQPQHF	TGTGCCAGCAGCAAACAGTCTTTTACTAGCAATCAGCCCCAGCATTTT
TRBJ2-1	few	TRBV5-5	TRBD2	CASSPTRTGGRGEQFF	TGTGCCAGCAGCCCCACTCGGACTGGCGGGAGAGGCGAGCAGTTCTTC
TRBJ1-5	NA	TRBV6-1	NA	CASSDLGRTHNQPQHF	TGTGCCAGCAGTGACTTGGGCAGAACGCACAATCAGCCCCAGCATTTT
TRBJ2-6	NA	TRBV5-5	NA	CASSLNSLLNNVLTF	TGTGCCAGCAGCTTAAATTCACTGCTAAACAACGTCCTGACTTTC
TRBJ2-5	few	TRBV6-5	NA	CASSSAVRVATQYF	TGTGCCAGCAGTTCGGCGGTCCGTGTGGCGACCCAGTACTTC
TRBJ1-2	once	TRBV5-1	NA	CATRAEVRTRGGYTF	TGCGCTACTCGAGCGGAGGTTAGGACCCGGGGGGGCTACACCTTC
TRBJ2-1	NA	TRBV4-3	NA	CASSQDGSRYNEQFF	TGCGCCAGCAGCCAAGATGGGAGTCGGTACAATGAGCAGTTCTTC
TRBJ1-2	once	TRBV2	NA	CASSKAGIGYTF	TGTGCCAGCAGTAAGGCAGGGATAGGCTACACCTTC
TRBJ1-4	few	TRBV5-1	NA	CASSPGGRATNEKLFF	TGCGCCAGCAGCCCCGGAGGGCGAGCAACTAATGAAAAACTGTTTTTT
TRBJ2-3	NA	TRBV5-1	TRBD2	CASSLNGGFTDTQYF	TGCGCCAGCAGCTTGAACGGGGGGTTCACAGATACGCAGTATTTT
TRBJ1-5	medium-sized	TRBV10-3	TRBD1	CAISRGQGDQPQHF	TGTGCCATCAGTAGGGGACAGGGGGATCAGCCCCAGCATTTT
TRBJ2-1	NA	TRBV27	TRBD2	CASSLVSSGRAGDEQFF	TGTGCCAGCAGTTTAGTTTCTAGCGGGAGGGCCGGCGATGAGCAGTTCTTC
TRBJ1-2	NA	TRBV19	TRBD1	CASSIGPDRAAGYTF	TGTGCCAGTAGTATAGGACCCGACAGGGCGGCTGGCTACACCTTC